This T cell receptor beta chain was retrieved from a study of blood T cells in healthy people across ages. CDR1 and CDR2 from the germline V gene are SGHTA and FQGNSA. J gave up 5 bases and V 3 bases, and 7 bases lay outside the gene matches. The CDR3 length is 15 residues. Primers used in a second PCR of roughly 6 to 12 cycles were a sample-barcoded 5' primer and a J-beta primer mix. All cDNA molecules were each tagged by a template-switch adaptor with 12 random nucleotides. In TCRdb, the 5' RACE reads were re-called with MiXCR into one record per CDR3 protein. The table shows some 780,000 distinct CDR3 sequences, with approximately 53% occurring only once. Each donor was a healthy Caucasian individual from Russia, aged roughly 6 to 95.

V and J are TRBV7-2 and TRBJ2-3, with 8 bases that match TRBD2. The sample comprised blood. The receptor comes from a man aged 40-55 years in good health. The CDR3 region has the DNA TGTGCCAGCAGCTTTTTGCGGGGGGCGGGAGATACGCAGTATTTT. Translation gives CASSFLRGAGDTQYF.